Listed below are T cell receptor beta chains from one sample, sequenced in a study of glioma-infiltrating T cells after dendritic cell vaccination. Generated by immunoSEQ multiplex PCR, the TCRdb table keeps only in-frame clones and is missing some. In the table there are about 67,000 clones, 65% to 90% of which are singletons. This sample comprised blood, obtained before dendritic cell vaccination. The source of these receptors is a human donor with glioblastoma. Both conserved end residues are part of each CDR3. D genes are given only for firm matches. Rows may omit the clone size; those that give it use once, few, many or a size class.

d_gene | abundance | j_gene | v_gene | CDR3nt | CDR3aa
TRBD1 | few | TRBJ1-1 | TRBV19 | TGTGCCAGCAGAGGGACAGGGAACATGAACACTGAAGCTTTCTTT | CASRGTGNMNTEAFF
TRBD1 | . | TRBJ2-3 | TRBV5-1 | TGCGCCAGCAGCCTGGGAACGACAGGGCTCACAGATACGCAGTATTTT | CASSLGTTGLTDTQYF
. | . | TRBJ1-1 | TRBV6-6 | TGTGCCAGCAGTGAGTCGAGGAACACTGAAGCTTTCTTT | CASSESRNTEAFF
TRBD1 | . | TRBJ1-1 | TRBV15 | TGTGCCACCAGCCTCAGGGGGAGCACTGAAGCTTTCTTT | CATSLRGSTEAFF
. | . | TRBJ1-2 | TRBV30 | TGTGCCTGGAGTCACGACAGGTCTAACTATGGCTACACCTTC | CAWSHDRSNYGYTF
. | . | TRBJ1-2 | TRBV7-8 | TGTGCCAGCAGCTTAGGCACTGACTATGGCTACACCTTC | CASSLGTDYGYTF
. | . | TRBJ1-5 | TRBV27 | TGTGCCAGCAGTGTACGGAGGGATCAGCCCCAGCATTTT | CASSVRRDQPQHF
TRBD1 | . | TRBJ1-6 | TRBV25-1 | TGTGCCAGCAGCAATGACAGGGACATCCACTTT | CASSNDRDIHF
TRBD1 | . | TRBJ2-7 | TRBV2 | TGTGCCACCCGGGACAGGGGTCACGAGCAGTACTTC | CATRDRGHEQYF
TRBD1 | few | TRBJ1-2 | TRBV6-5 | TGTGCCAGCAGCACAGGGGGCGCGAGAGGCTACACCTTC | CASSTGGARGYTF
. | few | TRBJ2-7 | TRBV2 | TGTGCCAGCAGTTCACCCTCGGGGGCCTACGAGCAGTACTTC | CASSSPSGAYEQYF
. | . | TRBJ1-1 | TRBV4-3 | TGCGCCAGCAGCCAAGATGGAGAGGGCCGGGGGAATACTGAAGCTTTCTTT | CASSQDGEGRGNTEAFF
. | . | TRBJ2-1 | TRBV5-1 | TGCGCCAGCAGCCCCCAGAACAATGAGCAGTTCTTC | CASSPQNNEQFF
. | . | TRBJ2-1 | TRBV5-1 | TGCGCCAGCAGCTTGCCAGGCTCCTACAATGAGCAGTTCTTC | CASSLPGSYNEQFF
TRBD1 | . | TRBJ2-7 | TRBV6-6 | TGTGCCAGCAGCTGGGGACAGGGCTACGAGCAGTACTTC | CASSWGQGYEQYF
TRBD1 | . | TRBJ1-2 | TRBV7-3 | TGTGCCAGCAGTCCGACAGGGGGCGAGGGCTACACCTTC | CASSPTGGEGYTF
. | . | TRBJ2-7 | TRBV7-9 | TGTGCCAGCAGCTTCTTACAGGGATCCTACGAGCAGTACTTC | CASSFLQGSYEQYF
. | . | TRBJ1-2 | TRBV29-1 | TGCAGCTTCCTAGAGGAGAGCTATGGCTACACCTTC | CSFLEESYGYTF
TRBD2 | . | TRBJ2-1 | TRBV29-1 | TGCAGCGTTCAACCGGGGGGGCGGAATGAGCAGTTCTTC | CSVQPGGRNEQFF
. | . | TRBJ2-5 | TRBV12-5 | TGTGCTAGTGGTTTGTCCAGGGAAGAGACCCAGTACTTC | CASGLSREETQYF
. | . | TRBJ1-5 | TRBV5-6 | TGTGCCAGCAGCTTGGATGGGGGGAATCAGCCCCAGCATTTT | CASSLDGGNQPQHF
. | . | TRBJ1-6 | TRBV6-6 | TGTGCCAGCAGATCAGGCACCTTGAACGGGGGACCCCTCCACTTT | CASRSGTLNGGPLHF
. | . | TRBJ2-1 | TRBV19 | TGTGCCAGTAGTCCTCCAAGGGACTGGGCCTACAATGAGCAGTTCTTC | CASSPPRDWAYNEQFF
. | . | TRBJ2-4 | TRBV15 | TGTGCCACCAGCAGATCCGAGACAGGACGGGTTCAGTACTTC | CATSRSETGRVQYF